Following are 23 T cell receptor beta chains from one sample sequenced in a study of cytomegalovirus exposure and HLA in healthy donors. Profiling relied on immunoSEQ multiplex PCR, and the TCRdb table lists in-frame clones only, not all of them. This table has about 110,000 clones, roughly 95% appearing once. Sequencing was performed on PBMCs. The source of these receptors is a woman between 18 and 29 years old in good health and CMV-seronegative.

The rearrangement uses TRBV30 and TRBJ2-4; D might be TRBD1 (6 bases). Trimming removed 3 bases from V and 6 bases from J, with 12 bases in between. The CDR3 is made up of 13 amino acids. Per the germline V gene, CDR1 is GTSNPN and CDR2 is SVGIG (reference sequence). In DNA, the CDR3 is TGTGCCTGGAGCTGGGGCAGGGGAAACATTCAGTACTTC. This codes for CAWSWGRGNIQYF.

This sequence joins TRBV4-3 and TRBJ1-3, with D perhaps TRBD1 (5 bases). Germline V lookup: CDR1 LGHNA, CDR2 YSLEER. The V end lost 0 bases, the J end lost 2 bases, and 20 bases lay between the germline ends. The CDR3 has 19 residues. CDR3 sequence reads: CASSQDQGPSGVTGNTIYF. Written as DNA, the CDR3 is TGCGCCAGCAGCCAAGATCAGGGCCCCTCGGGAGTGACTGGAAACACCATATATTTT.

As DNA, the CDR3 is TGTGCCAGTAGTATATTAGCGGGGATAAATGAGCAGTTCTTC. Amino acid sequence: CASSILAGINEQFF. The rearrangement uses TRBV19 and TRBJ2-1; 8 bases agree with TRBD2. The trim removed 2 bases at V and 7 bases at J, leaving 4 bases unmatched. This CDR3 is 14 amino acids long. Germline CDR1 LNHDA, CDR2 SQIVND (reference sequence).

The CDR3 here is CASSWGGGRVQPQHF. CDR3 nucleotide sequence: TGTGCCAGCAGCTGGGGCGGGGGGCGCGTTCAGCCCCAGCATTTT. The rearrangement joins TRBV7-2 to TRBJ1-5, with D perhaps TRBD1 (6 bases). Trimming took off 4 bases at V and 6 bases at J, with 16 bases between the two ends. Germline V CDR1 and CDR2: SGHTA, FQGNSA. The CDR3 runs to 15 residues.

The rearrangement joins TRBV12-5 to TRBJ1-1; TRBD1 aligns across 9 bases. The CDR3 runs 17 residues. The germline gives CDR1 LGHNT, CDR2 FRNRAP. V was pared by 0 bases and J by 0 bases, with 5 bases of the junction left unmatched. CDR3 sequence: CASGLVTGGRMNTEAFF. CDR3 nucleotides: TGTGCTAGTGGTTTGGTTACAGGGGGCCGGATGAACACTGAAGCTTTCTTT.

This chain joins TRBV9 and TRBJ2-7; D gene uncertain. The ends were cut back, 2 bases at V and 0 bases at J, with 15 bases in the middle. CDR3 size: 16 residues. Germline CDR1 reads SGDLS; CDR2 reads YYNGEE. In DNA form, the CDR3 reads TGTGCCAGCAGCGTCTTTTCGCAGGCCAGCTCCTACGAGCAGTACTTC. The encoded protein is CASSVFSQASSYEQYF.

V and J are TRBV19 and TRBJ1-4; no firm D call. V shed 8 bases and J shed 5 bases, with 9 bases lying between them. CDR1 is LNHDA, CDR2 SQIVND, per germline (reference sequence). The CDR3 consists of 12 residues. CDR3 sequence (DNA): TGTGCCAGTCGGGGTGACAATGAAAAACTGTTTTTT. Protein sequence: CASRGDNEKLFF.

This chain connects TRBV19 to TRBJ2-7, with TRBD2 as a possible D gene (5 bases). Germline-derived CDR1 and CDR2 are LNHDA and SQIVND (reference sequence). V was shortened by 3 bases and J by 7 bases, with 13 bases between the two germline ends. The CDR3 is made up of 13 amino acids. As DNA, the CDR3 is TGTGCCAGTAGTATCGGGGTCCCTTGGGAGCAGTACTTC. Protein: CASSIGVPWEQYF.

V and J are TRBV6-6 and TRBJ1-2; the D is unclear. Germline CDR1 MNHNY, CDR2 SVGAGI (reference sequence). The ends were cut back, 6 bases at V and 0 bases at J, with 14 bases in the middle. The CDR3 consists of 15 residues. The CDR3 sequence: CASRNAAKTNYGYTF. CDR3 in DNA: TGTGCCAGCAGAAACGCGGCGAAAACTAACTATGGCTACACCTTC.

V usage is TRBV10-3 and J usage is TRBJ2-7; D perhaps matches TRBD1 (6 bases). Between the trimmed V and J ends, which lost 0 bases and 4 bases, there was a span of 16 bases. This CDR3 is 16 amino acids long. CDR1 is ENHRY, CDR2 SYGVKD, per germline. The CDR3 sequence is CAISESNDRWVYEQYF. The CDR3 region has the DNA TGTGCCATCAGTGAGTCTAATGACAGGTGGGTTTACGAGCAGTACTTC.

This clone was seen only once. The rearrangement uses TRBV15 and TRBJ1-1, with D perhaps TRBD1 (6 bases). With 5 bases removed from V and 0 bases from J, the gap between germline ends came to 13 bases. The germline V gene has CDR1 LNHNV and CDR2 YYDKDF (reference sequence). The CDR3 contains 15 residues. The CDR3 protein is CATSGRDTLNTEAFF. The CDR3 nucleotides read TGTGCCACCAGCGGGAGGGACACACTGAACACTGAAGCTTTCTTT.

The CDR3 nucleotides are TGTGCCAGCAGTGTGGTGCGGTTCCGGGAAAAACTGTTTTTT. This encodes CASSVVRFREKLFF. The chain couples TRBV2 to TRBJ1-4; D not resolved. The CDR3 loop spans 14 amino acids. Trimming cost V 4 bases and J 8 bases, with 14 bases left between them. CDR1 and CDR2 (germline): SNHLY, FYNNEI.

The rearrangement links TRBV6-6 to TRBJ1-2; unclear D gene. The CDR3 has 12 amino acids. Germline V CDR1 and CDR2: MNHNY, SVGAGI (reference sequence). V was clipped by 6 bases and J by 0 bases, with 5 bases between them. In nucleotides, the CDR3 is TGTGCCAGCAGAACACCTAACTATGGCTACACCTTC. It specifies CASRTPNYGYTF.

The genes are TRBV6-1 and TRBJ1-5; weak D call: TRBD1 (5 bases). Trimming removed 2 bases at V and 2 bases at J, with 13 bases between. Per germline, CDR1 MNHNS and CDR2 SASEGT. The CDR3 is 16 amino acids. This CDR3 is CASSEQGSLRNQPQHF. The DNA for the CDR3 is TGTGCCAGCAGTGAACAGGGCTCCCTTCGCAATCAGCCCCAGCATTTT.

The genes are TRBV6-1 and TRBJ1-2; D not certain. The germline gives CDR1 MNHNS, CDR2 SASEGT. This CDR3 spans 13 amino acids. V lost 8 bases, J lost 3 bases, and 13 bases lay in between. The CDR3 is CASRDGMDYGYTF. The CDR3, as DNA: TGTGCCAGCCGGGATGGGATGGACTATGGCTACACCTTC.

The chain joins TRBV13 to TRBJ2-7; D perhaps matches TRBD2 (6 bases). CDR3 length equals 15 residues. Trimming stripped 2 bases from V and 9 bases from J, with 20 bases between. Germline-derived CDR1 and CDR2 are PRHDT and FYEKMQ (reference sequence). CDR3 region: CASSLNPEEGPGQYF. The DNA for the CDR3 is TGTGCCAGCAGCTTAAACCCCGAGGAGGGGCCGGGGCAGTACTTC. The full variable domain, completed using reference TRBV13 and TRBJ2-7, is AAGVIQSPRHLIKEKRETATLKCYPIPRHDTVYWYQQGPGQDPQFLISFYEKMQSDKGSIPDRFSAQQFSDYHSELNMSSLELGDSALYFCASSLNPEEGPGQYFGPGTRLTVT.

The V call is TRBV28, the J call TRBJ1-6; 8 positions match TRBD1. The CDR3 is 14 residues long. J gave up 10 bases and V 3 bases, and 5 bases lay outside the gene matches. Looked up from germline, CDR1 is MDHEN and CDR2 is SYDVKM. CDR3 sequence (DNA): TGTGCCAGCAGTTTCGGACAGGGTGGGTCACCCCTCCACTTT. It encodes CASSFGQGGSPLHF.

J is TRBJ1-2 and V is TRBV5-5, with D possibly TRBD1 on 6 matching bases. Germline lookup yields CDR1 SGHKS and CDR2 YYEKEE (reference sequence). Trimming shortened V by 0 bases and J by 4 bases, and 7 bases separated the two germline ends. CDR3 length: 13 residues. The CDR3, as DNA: TGTGCCAGCAGCTTGGGGACAGCCTATGGCTACACCTTC. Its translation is CASSLGTAYGYTF.

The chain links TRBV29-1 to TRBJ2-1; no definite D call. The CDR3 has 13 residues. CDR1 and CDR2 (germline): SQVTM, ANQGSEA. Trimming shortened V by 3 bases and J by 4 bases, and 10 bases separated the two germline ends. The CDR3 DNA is TGCAGCGTTGAGGGCAGCTTATACAATGAGCAGTTCTTC. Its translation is CSVEGSLYNEQFF.

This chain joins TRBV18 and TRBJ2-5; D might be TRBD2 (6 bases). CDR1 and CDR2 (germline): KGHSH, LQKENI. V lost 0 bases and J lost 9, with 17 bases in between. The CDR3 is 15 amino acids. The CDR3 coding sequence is TGTGCCAGCTCACCACCCGAGAATAGCGGCTGGGCCCAGTACTTC. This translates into CASSPPENSGWAQYF. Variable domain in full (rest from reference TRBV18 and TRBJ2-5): NAGVMQNPRHLVRRRGQEARLRCSPMKGHSHVYWYRQLPEEGLKFMVYLQKENIIDESGMPKERFSAEFPKEGPSILRIQQVVRGDSAAYFCASSPPENSGWAQYFGPGTRLLVL.

CDR3 sequence reads: CASSRDSGGYNEQFF. The CDR3 DNA sequence: TGTGCCAGCAGTCGGGACAGCGGGGGGTACAATGAGCAGTTCTTC. The chain employs TRBV6-1 and TRBJ2-1; 9 bases agree with TRBD2. The CDR3 is 15 residues long. Trimming at V came to 5 bases and at J to 4 bases, leaving 6 bases not matched to a gene. The V gene's germline CDR1 is MNHNS and CDR2 SASEGT.

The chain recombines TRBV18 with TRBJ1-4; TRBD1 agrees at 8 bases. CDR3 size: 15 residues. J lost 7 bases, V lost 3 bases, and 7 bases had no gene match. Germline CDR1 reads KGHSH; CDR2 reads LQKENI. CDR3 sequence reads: CASSPRTGTPEKLFF. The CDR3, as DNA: TGTGCCAGCTCACCGAGGACAGGGACACCTGAAAAACTGTTTTTT.

CDR3 in amino acids: CASSLICGREKFLGTQYF. The CDR3 DNA reads as TGCGCCAGCAGTCTGATATGTGGCAGGGAAAAATTTTTGGGGACCCAGTACTTC. The V gene is TRBV23-1, the J gene TRBJ2-5, with a weak D call TRBD1 (5 bases). TRBV23-1 is an ORF; its function is uncertain. This CDR3 has 18 residues. Trimming took 4 bases from V and 7 from J, leaving 28 bases between them.